The T cell receptor (beta chain) under discussion was sequenced for a study of blood T cells in healthy people across ages. This clonotype was seen only a few times. Through a sample-barcoded 5' primer and a J-beta primer mix, a second PCR was run for roughly 7 to 11 cycles. MiXCR was run by TCRdb on the 5' RACE reads, yielding one entry per CDR3 protein. This sample has some 900,000 distinct CDR3 sequences, with roughly 52% found just once. CDR3 length equals 14 residues. The germline V gene encodes CDR1 SGHDT and CDR2 YYEEEE. Trimming stripped 0 bases from V and 8 bases from J, with 12 bases between.

The chain combines TRBV5-6 with TRBJ2-4; unclear D gene. The sequence came from a man between 25 and 39 years old in good health. The specimen sequenced was blood. In DNA form, the CDR3 reads TGTGCCAGCAGCTTGGTCTCAGGAAGAGACATTCAGTACTTC. This gives the protein CASSLVSGRDIQYF.